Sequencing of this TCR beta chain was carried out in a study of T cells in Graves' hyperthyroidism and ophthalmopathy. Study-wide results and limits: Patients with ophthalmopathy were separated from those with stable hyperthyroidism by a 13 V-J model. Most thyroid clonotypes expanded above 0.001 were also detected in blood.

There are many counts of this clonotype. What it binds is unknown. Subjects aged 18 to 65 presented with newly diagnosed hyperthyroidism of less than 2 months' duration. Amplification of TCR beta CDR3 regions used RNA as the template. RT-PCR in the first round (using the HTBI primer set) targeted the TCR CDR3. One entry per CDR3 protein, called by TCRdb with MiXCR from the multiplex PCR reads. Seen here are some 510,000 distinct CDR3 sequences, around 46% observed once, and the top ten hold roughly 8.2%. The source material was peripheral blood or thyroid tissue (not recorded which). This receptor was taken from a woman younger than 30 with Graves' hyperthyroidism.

CDR3 sequence: CASSLSPGLKLFF. CDR3 DNA: TGTGCCAGCAGCTTATCTCCGGGTCTGAAACTGTTTTTT. J is TRBJ1-4 and V is TRBV7-8, with no clear D. Germline CDR1 is SGHVS and CDR2 is FQNEAQ. Trimming shortened V by 2 bases and J by 11 bases, and 12 bases separated the two germline ends. The CDR3 is 13 residues long.